Here is one TCR beta chain with its context. In the authors' methods: Estimation of nucleated cell counts relied on the amplification of reference gene primers. The table came from immunoSEQ multiplex PCR; TCRdb's copy has only in-frame clones and leaves some out. Clone size and the V and J calls come from that table; the DNA yielded D and trimming. Of 200,000 to 250,000 clones in the sample, roughly 82% were seen once. The data were obtained in a study of blood T cell repertoires in COVID-19. In the study overall: Acute-phase and convalescent COVID-19 samples originated in the United States, Italy and Spain.

This CDR3 has 13 amino acids. V was cut by 7 bases and J by 7 bases, with 13 bases left in between. This TCR came from a human donor in a cohort sampled during active COVID-19. This chain links TRBV12-3 or TRBV12-4 with TRBJ2-2, with a tentative D call TRBD2 (5 bases). The sequencing input was peripheral blood. The CDR3 region has the DNA TGTGCCAGCAAATGGGCGGAGGTCGGGGAGCTGTTTTTT. Residues: CASKWAEVGELFF.